What follows is one T cell receptor (beta chain) and its context. The antigen is not known. The source of the sample is a study of blood T cells in healthy people across ages. Next came a second PCR, run for roughly 6 to 11 cycles, which used a sample-barcoded 5' primer along with a J-beta primer mix. One entry per CDR3 protein results from TCRdb running MiXCR on the 5' RACE reads. The table lists about a million distinct CDR3 sequences, about 44% of them singletons. Extracted total RNA amounted to at least 5 micrograms for each sample. Points from the study as a whole: Among T cells, TCR beta diversity per million cells dropped roughly linearly as age rose. Higher naive T cell percentage went strongly together with higher TCR beta diversity.

The receptor comes from a young man in good health. Sequencing used blood.

The CDR3 DNA reads TGTGCCAGAGGGGTGGGAGATACGCAGTATTTT. Amino acids: CARGVGDTQYF. This chain links TRBV12-3 or TRBV12-4 with TRBJ2-3; tentatively, D is TRBD1 (5 bases). This CDR3 is 11 amino acids long. V lost 9 bases to trimming and J lost 5 bases, with 9 bases between them.